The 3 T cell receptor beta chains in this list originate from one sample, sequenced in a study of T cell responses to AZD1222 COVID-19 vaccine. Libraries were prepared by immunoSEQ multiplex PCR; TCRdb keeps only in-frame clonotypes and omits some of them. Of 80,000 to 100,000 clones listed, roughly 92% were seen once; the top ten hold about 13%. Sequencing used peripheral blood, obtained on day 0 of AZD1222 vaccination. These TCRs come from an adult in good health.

The CDR3 spells CASSPGEAKLFF. The CDR3 bases are TGTGCCAGCAGCCCGGGGGAGGCAAAACTGTTTTTT. The chain recombines TRBV7-9 with TRBJ1-4; D possibly corresponds to TRBD1 (5 bases). The CDR3 is made up of 12 amino acids. V was cut by 5 bases and J by 10 bases, with 11 bases left in between. From germline, CDR1 is SEHNR and CDR2 FQNEAQ (reference sequence). The full variable domain, in which reference TRBV7-9 and TRBJ1-4 provide the parts outside the CDR3, is DTGVSQNPRHKITKRGQNVTFRCDPISEHNRLYWYRQTLGQGPEFLTYFQNEAQLEKSRLLSDRFSAERPKGSFSTLEIQRTEQGDSAMYLCASSPGEAKLFFGSGTQLSVL.

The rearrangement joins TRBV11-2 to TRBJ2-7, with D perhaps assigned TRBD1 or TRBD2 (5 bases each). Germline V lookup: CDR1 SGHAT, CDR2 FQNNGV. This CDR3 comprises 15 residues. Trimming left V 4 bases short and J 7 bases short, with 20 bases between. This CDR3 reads CASSSPRGRAGEQYF. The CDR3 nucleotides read TGTGCCAGCAGCTCCCCCCGGGGCAGGGCTGGAGAGCAGTACTTC. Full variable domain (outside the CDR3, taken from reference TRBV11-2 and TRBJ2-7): EAGVAQSPRYKIIEKRQSVAFWCNPISGHATLYWYQQILGQGPKLLIQFQNNGVVDDSQLPKDRFSAERLKGVDSTLKIQPAKLEDSAVYLCASSSPRGRAGEQYFGPGTRLTVT.

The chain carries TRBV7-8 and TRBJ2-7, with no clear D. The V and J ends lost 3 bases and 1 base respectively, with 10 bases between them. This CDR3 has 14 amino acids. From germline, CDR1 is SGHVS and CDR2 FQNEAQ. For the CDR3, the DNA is TGTGCCAGCAGCTTTAAACCTATATCCTACGAGCAGTACTTC. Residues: CASSFKPISYEQYF.